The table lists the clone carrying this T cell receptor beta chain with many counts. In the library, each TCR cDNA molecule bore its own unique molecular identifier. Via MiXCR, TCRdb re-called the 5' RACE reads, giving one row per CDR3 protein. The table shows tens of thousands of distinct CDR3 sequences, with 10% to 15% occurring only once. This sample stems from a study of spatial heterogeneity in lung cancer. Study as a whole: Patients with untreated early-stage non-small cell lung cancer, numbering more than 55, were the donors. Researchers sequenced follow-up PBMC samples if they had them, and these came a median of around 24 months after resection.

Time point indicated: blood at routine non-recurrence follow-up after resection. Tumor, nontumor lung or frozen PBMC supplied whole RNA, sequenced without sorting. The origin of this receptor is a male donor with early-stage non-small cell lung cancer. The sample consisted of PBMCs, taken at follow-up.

The CDR3 bases are TGTGCCAGCAGCTTTAAGACTAGCGGGCCAGATACGCAGTATTTT. This translates into CASSFKTSGPDTQYF. The rearrangement links TRBV7-9 to TRBJ2-3, with TRBD2 matching over 10 bases. With 3 bases clipped from V and 4 bases from J, the junction kept 4 bases outside the gene matches. Germline V gene sequence: CDR1 SEHNR, CDR2 FQNEAQ (reference sequence). The CDR3 covers 15 residues.